This T cell receptor (beta chain) was identified in a study of T-cell reconstitution after alpha-beta-depleted transplantation in children. This CDR3 contains 14 residues. After removal of 5 bases from V and 10 bases from J, the junction contained 8 bases not matched to a gene. CDR1 and CDR2 (germline): LNHDA, SQIVND (reference sequence). A library of TCRbeta sequences, prepared with unique molecular identifiers, was generated. One entry per CDR3 protein, called by TCRdb with MiXCR from the PCR reads. The table shows about 540,000 distinct CDR3 sequences, with around 16% occurring only once. The TCR sequence derives from a human donor who donated a stem cell graft to a child with acute lymphoblastic leukemia. This specimen consisted of PBMCs from the stem cell graft donor, obtained from the stem cell graft. The chain is built from TRBV19 and TRBJ1-6, with 7 bases lining up with TRBD1. The CDR3 sequence is CASSATRGSSPLHF. The CDR3 DNA follows: TGTGCCAGTAGTGCCACCAGGGGGAGCTCACCCCTCCACTTT. The full variable domain, completed using reference TRBV19 and TRBJ1-6, is DGGITQSPKYLFRKEGQNVTLSCEQNLNHDAMYWYRQDPGQGLRLIYYSQIVNDFQKGDIAEGYSVSREKKESFPLTVTSAQKNPTAFYLCASSATRGSSPLHFGNGTRLTVT.